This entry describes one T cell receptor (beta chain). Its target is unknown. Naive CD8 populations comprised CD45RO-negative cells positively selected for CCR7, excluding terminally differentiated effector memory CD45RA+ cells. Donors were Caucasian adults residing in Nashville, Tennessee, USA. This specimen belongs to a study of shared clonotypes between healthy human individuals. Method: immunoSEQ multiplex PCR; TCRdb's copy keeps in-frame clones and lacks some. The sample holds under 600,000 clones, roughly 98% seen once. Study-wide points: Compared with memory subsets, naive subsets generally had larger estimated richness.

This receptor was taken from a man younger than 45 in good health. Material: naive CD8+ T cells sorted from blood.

CDR3 DNA: TGTGCCAGCAGCCCCAATATGAACTTCGAGCAGTACTTC. Encoded protein: CASSPNMNFEQYF. The V gene is TRBV13, the J gene TRBJ2-7; D remains unclear. The V end lost 5 bases, the J end lost 6 bases, and 14 bases lay between the germline ends. This CDR3 region has 13 residues. Germline V gene lookup returns CDR1 PRHDT and CDR2 FYEKMQ (reference sequence).